The entry that follows covers one T cell receptor (beta chain) sequence. Its antigen remains undetermined. No much larger clonotype is one base removed from it; base qualities were not supplied. The germline V gene supplies CDR1 SGDLS and CDR2 YYNGEE. Measured from the cysteine to the phenylalanine, the CDR3 is 15 residues long. The only DNA kept is the CDR3, 45 bases in frame from the first base. V drops 0 bases and J drops 0 bases, leaving 7 bases in between. The source of the sample is a study of blood T cell repertoires in COVID-19 (dated by TCRdb to the early 2020s). For the wider study: The collaborator samples originated in the United States, Italy and Spain and spanned the acute and convalescent phases of COVID-19. The material from the prospective study consisted of cDNA or gDNA derived from T cells, B-cell-depleted T cells, or PBMCs. Subjects who had been exposed to COVID-19, were actively infected with it, or had recovered from it provided the deeply sampled blood TCRbeta repertoires that made up the dataset. A freely available public database, intended as a resource for researchers studying the immune response to SARS-CoV-2, is where the repertoires were released. Samples were obtained from the ongoing ImmuneRACE study (first 160 participants) and from about 1,300 subjects provided by 6 global collaborators. The sample metadata nearly always contained a de-identified subject ID, COVID-19 status, age in years and sex. Where available, HLA class I and class II types were taken from metadata supplied by the sample provider and were not determined by assay-based typing. Broader findings and caveats from the paper: How much clinical and demographic metadata was included differed by source and by participant, and the metadata was provided uncurated.

Whole blood was collected in K2EDTA tubes by collaborating institutions according to the institutions' own protocols. Collaborator samples were shipped for TCRbeta analysis as frozen whole blood, isolated PBMCs, or DNA extracted from either sample type. TCRbeta CDR3 regions were amplified from genomic DNA using the immunoSEQ Assay, a bias-controlled multiplex PCR. The original methods were these. Nucleated cell counts per sample were estimated from amplification of reference gene primers within the assay. To quantify the absolute abundance of each unique TCRbeta CDR3 rearrangement, sequence reads were collapsed and filtered. For each sample, productive Simpson clonality was calculated by taking the square root of Simpson's diversity index across productive rearrangements. Imported from immuneACCESS, the table was reduced by TCRdb to in-frame sequences with V and J called. These copies leave out some clones; in studies compared against another copy, an unresolved V gene accounts for under half, and the cause of the remainder is not known. Clone size and V and J calls were adopted from that table, with D and trimming inferred from the DNA. In this sample the table shows roughly 250,000 clones, under 85% of which occur a single time. 4% to 4.5% of the sample is in the top ten clones.

The TCR was taken from a woman aged 35 to 49 with active or convalescent COVID-19. The rearrangement combines TRBV9 with TRBJ2-1; the D gene identity is not certain. Sequences were obtained from peripheral blood. The bases are TGTGCCAGCAGCGTAGCGATGAGCTCCTACAATGAGCAGTTCTTC. This is translated as CASSVAMSSYNEQFF.